The 15 T cell receptor beta chains below all came from one sample that was sequenced in a study of T cell clones after liver transplantation. The table came from immunoSEQ multiplex PCR; TCRdb's copy has only in-frame clones and leaves some out. There are some 120,000 clones in the sample; 75% to 95% occur only once, and around 0.8% lies in the top ten. The sequencing here drew on CD4+ T cells from blood, taken 12 months after liver transplant. Receptors originate from a human patient who received a liver transplant. Some of these T cells may belong to the graft donor.

This chain links TRBV10-1 with TRBJ1-3, with a weak D call TRBD1 (5 bases). This CDR3 has 21 residues. V dropped 1 base and J dropped 0 bases, with 25 bases sitting between them. Germline-derived CDR1 and CDR2 are WNHNN and SYGVQD (reference sequence). The CDR3 reads CASSEFRRREVEESSGNTIYF. DNA of the CDR3: TGCGCCAGCAGTGAGTTTAGGCGCAGGGAGGTTGAGGAGAGCTCTGGAAACACCATATATTTT.

This clone was detected only once. The chain couples TRBV7-8 to TRBJ2-7, with 8 positions matching TRBD1. V lost 4 bases and J lost 3; bases outside the gene matches: 5. The length of the CDR3 is 14 residues. Germline-derived CDR1 and CDR2 are SGHVS and FQNEAQ. The CDR3 spells CASSSDRASYEQYF. In DNA form, the CDR3 reads TGTGCCAGCAGCTCGGACAGGGCCAGCTACGAGCAGTACTTC.

The V and J genes are TRBV30 and TRBJ2-1; no definite D call. The CDR3 consists of 12 residues. Looked up from germline, CDR1 is GTSNPN and CDR2 is SVGIG (reference sequence). CDR3: CAFAGPRPEQFF. The CDR3 DNA is TGTGCTTTTGCCGGTCCCCGGCCTGAGCAGTTCTTC.

This chain links TRBV6-6 with TRBJ1-5; the match to TRBD1 covers 7 bases. Germline-derived CDR1 and CDR2 are MNHNY and SVGAGI (reference sequence). CDR3 length: 14 amino acids. V trimming: 8 bases; J trimming: 4 bases; junction bases outside the gene matches: 8. CDR3 bases: TGTGCCAGCCGAGGGGGCGGGGTAAATCAGCCCCAGCATTTT. It encodes CASRGGGVNQPQHF.

For the CDR3, the DNA is TGTGCCAGCAGCCCGTGGACTCCACCCTCTGGGGCCAACGTCCTGACTTTC. It encodes CASSPWTPPSGANVLTF. This chain joins TRBV27 and TRBJ2-6; D is possibly TRBD2 (5 bases). Germline CDR1 is MNHEY and CDR2 is SMNVEV (reference sequence). Trimming shortened V by 6 bases and J by 0 bases, and 15 bases separated the two germline ends. The CDR3 has 17 residues.

This chain joins TRBV6-4 and TRBJ2-1, with TRBD2 identical over 7 bases. The CDR3 covers 16 residues. V shed 6 bases, J shed 0 bases, and the junction held 8 bases outside the gene matches. CDR1 MRHNA and CDR2 SNTAGT come from the germline V gene. The CDR3 sequence: CASRGLAAPSYNEQFF. CDR3 bases: TGTGCCAGCAGGGGGCTAGCGGCCCCCTCCTACAATGAGCAGTTCTTC.

This clone was recorded a few times. The chain recombines TRBV2 with TRBJ1-5, with D uncertain. Trimming left V 2 bases short and J 1 base short, with 9 bases between. CDR3 length: 15 amino acids. Germline V lookup: CDR1 SNHLY, CDR2 FYNNEI. For the CDR3, the DNA is TGTGCCAGCAGTGAAAAGGGTCAGAGCAATCAGCCCCAGCATTTT. The encoded protein is CASSEKGQSNQPQHF.

The chain recombines TRBV7-2 with TRBJ2-3; D possibly corresponds to TRBD2 (6 bases). The CDR3 has 15 amino acids. Trimming removed 0 bases from V and 5 bases from J, with 12 bases in between. In germline, CDR1 is SGHTA, CDR2 FQGNSA. The CDR3 spells CASSLAAGRLDTQYF. The CDR3 DNA follows: TGTGCCAGCAGCTTAGCGGCGGGGAGGTTAGATACGCAGTATTTT.

Only a few counts were recorded for this clone. This rearrangement joins TRBV18 to TRBJ1-5; D possibly corresponds to TRBD1 (6 bases). Germline CDR1 is KGHSH and CDR2 is LQKENI. The CDR3 has 13 residues. The V end was cut by 10 bases, the J end by 4 bases, with 14 bases between. DNA of the CDR3: TGTGCCACCGGACCGGGGACAAATCAGCCCCAGCATTTT. Translating gives CATGPGTNQPQHF.

The chain employs TRBV7-6 and TRBJ2-2; weak D call: TRBD1 (6 bases). The germline V gene encodes CDR1 SGHVS and CDR2 FNYEAQ. The CDR3 runs 14 residues. Trimming shortened V by 4 bases and J by 5 bases, and 11 bases separated the two germline ends. DNA for the CDR3: TGTGCCAGCAGCTATACGGGACAAACCGGGGAGCTGTTTTTT. It translates to CASSYTGQTGELFF.

The chain recombines TRBV5-4 with TRBJ2-7; 11 positions agree with TRBD2. The CDR3 loop spans 15 amino acids. After removal of 5 bases from V and 4 bases from J, the junction contained 8 bases not matched to a gene. CDR1 is SGHNT, CDR2 YYREEE, per germline (reference sequence). The CDR3 DNA follows: TGTGCCAGCAGTTCCGGGACTAGCGGCTCGTACGAGCAGTACTTC. This translates into CASSSGTSGSYEQYF.

In its sample, this clone was seen once. The CDR3 DNA follows: TGTGCCAGCAGCGAGAGCTCCGGGAGCCAGAACGGGGAGCTGTTTTTT. Protein product: CASSESSGSQNGELFF. The genes are TRBV9 and TRBJ2-2, with D perhaps matching TRBD2 (6 bases). Between the trimmed V and J ends, which lost 3 bases and 7 bases, there was a span of 19 bases. Per germline, CDR1 SGDLS and CDR2 YYNGEE. CDR3 size: 16 residues.

V usage is TRBV5-1 and J usage is TRBJ2-3; D is uncertain. V shed 0 bases and J shed 4 bases, with 15 bases lying between them. CDR1 is SGHRS and CDR2 is YFSETQ in the germline V gene. The CDR3 consists of 16 residues. CDR3 loop: CASSLDRRAPADTQYF. CDR3 coding DNA: TGCGCCAGCAGCTTGGACCGCCGGGCCCCCGCAGATACGCAGTATTTT.

The chain couples TRBV10-3 to TRBJ2-7; perhaps D is TRBD1 or TRBD2 (5 bases each). CDR3 length: 14 residues. Germline V gene lookup returns CDR1 ENHRY and CDR2 SYGVKD. Trimming shortened V by 7 bases and J by 0 bases, and 13 bases separated the two germline ends. CDR3 DNA sequence: TGTGCCATCAAAGGGACGGTGAGCTCCTACGAGCAGTACTTC. As protein: CAIKGTVSSYEQYF.

The chain recombines TRBV18 with TRBJ2-5; D not certain. The CDR3 covers 12 residues. In germline, CDR1 is KGHSH, CDR2 LQKENI. Trimming left V 2 bases short and J 7 bases short, with 8 bases between. This chain's CDR3 is CASSPGEGTQYF. The CDR3 bases are TGTGCCAGCTCACCAGGGGAAGGGACCCAGTACTTC. The full variable domain, completed using reference TRBV18 and TRBJ2-5, is NAGVMQNPRHLVRRRGQEARLRCSPMKGHSHVYWYRQLPEEGLKFMVYLQKENIIDESGMPKERFSAEFPKEGPSILRIQQVVRGDSAAYFCASSPGEGTQYFGPGTRLLVL.